A single sample is the source of the 30 T cell receptor beta chains below, sequenced in a study of beta chain features in type 1 diabetes. Expressed TCRB transcripts got sequenced, as all isolated RNA was reverse transcribed. The table came from immunoSEQ multiplex PCR; TCRdb's copy has only in-frame clones and leaves some out. The sample holds roughly 130,000 clones, about 9.2% seen once. The sequencing sample was made of central memory CD4+ T cells from blood. The receptors were sampled from a young man in good health.

This clone was counted a few times. The CDR3 region is CASSQQGAGGNQPQHF. The CDR3 nucleotides are TGTGCCAGCAGCCAACAGGGGGCAGGGGGCAATCAGCCCCAGCATTTT. This chain links TRBV27 with TRBJ1-5; 9 positions agree with TRBD1. The V and J ends lost 6 bases and 2 bases, in that order; junction bases with no gene match: 8. The CDR3 runs 16 residues. Germline values: CDR1 MNHEY, CDR2 SMNVEV (reference sequence).

This clone was seen a few times. The chain couples TRBV7-9 to TRBJ2-6, with D possibly TRBD1 on 5 matching bases. V gave up 2 bases and J gave up 0 bases, with 5 bases separating them. CDR1 is SEHNR and CDR2 is FQNEAQ in the germline V gene (reference sequence). This CDR3 comprises 15 residues. The CDR3 DNA reads TGTGCCAGCAGCTTAAGGGGCTCTGGGGCCAACGTCCTGACTTTC. It encodes CASSLRGSGANVLTF.

This clone was seen many times. This chain connects TRBV6-5 to TRBJ1-1, with D tentatively TRBD1 (6 bases). Germline V lookup: CDR1 MNHEY, CDR2 SVGAGI. Trimming left V 6 bases short and J 8 bases short, with 13 bases between. This CDR3 is 12 amino acids long. CDR3 DNA sequence: TGTGCCAGCAGGCGAGGGGGAGTAGAAGCTTTCTTT. It yields the protein CASRRGGVEAFF.

A few counts support this clone. The chain uses TRBV7-2 and TRBJ2-1; TRBD1 might be the D (6 bases). This CDR3 is 14 amino acids long. Trimming took off 2 bases at V and 4 bases at J, with 9 bases between the two ends. CDR1 SGHTA and CDR2 FQGNSA come from the germline V gene. In DNA, the CDR3 is TGTGCCAGCAGCTTACAGGACAGTTACAATGAGCAGTTCTTC. This codes for CASSLQDSYNEQFF.

This clone has more than one count but fewer than ten. The chain employs TRBV2 and TRBJ2-6; unclear D gene. This CDR3 spans 14 amino acids. The V and J ends lost 4 bases and 4 bases respectively, with 8 bases between them. The germline V gene encodes CDR1 SNHLY and CDR2 FYNNEI. CDR3 region: CASSAAAGANVLTF. The CDR3 DNA follows: TGTGCCAGCAGTGCTGCGGCCGGGGCCAACGTCCTGACTTTC.

The genes are TRBV5-1 and TRBJ1-4; TRBD1 matches 9 bases. The CDR3 spans 14 residues. Looked up from germline, CDR1 is SGHRS and CDR2 is YFSETQ. Germline trimming cut 3 bases from V and 7 bases from J; bases unmatched to any gene: 4. The CDR3 region is CASSWDRAGEKLFF. The CDR3 coding sequence is TGCGCCAGCAGCTGGGACAGGGCGGGTGAAAAACTGTTTTTT.

The V gene is TRBV11-1, the J gene TRBJ2-5; D possibly corresponds to TRBD1 (6 bases). Trimming pared 5 bases from V and 4 bases from J, leaving 14 bases between. CDR1 is SGHAT, CDR2 FQDESV, per germline (reference sequence). The CDR3 is 14 residues long. The CDR3 nucleotides read TGTGCCAGCAGCAACCAGGGGTCCCCAGAGACCCAGTACTTC. Its translation is CASSNQGSPETQYF.

This clone was detected a few times. This chain uses TRBV27 with TRBJ1-2; 11 bases are shared with TRBD1. This CDR3 is 13 amino acids long. V shed 6 bases and J 8 bases; nucleotides not matched to a gene: 5. In germline, CDR1 is MNHEY, CDR2 SMNVEV (reference sequence). The CDR3 region has the DNA TGTGCCAGCAGGGGGACAGGGGGTGGGGGCTACACCTTC. Protein: CASRGTGGGGYTF.

This chain joins TRBV6-1 and TRBJ2-1, with TRBD1 matching over 9 bases. V lost 6 bases and J lost 3; bases outside the gene matches: 9. CDR3 length: 16 residues. Germline assignment: CDR1 MNHNS and CDR2 SASEGT. The CDR3 protein is CASRETGTGFYNEQFF. In nucleotides, the CDR3 is TGTGCCAGCAGGGAAACCGGGACAGGGTTCTACAATGAGCAGTTCTTC.

This clone has a handful of counts. The rearrangement links TRBV28 to TRBJ1-2, with D unresolved. In germline, CDR1 is MDHEN, CDR2 SYDVKM. Trimming left V 6 bases short and J 4 bases short, with 15 bases between. There are 14 residues in the CDR3. CDR3 bases: TGTGCCAGCAGCCGGAGGGAGGGAATCTATGGCTACACCTTC. This translates into CASSRREGIYGYTF.

This clone has a handful of counts. This rearrangement joins TRBV20-1 to TRBJ2-1; D is undetermined. This CDR3 contains 10 residues. Germline assignment: CDR1 DFQATT and CDR2 SNEGSKA (reference sequence). Trimming took off 3 bases at V and 7 bases at J, with 4 bases between the two ends. The CDR3 loop reads CSASENEQFF. The CDR3 DNA is TGCAGTGCTAGCGAGAATGAGCAGTTCTTC.

The rearrangement links TRBV5-6 to TRBJ1-3, with 7 positions matching TRBD1. The CDR3 is 15 residues long. The junction had 4 bases not matched to a gene; V was cut back by 4 bases and J by 0 bases. Per the germline V gene, CDR1 is SGHDT and CDR2 is YYEEEE. The CDR3 spells CASSRQGFSGNTIYF. The CDR3 DNA sequence: TGTGCCAGCAGCCGACAGGGTTTCTCTGGAAACACCATATATTTT.

This clone showed up just a few times. The chain carries TRBV7-7 and TRBJ2-3; D gene ambiguous. CDR3 size: 15 residues. V lost 1 base to trimming and J lost 0 bases, with 8 bases between them. Germline assignment: CDR1 SSHAT and CDR2 FNYEAQ (reference sequence). The CDR3 here is CASSLDGTSTDTQYF. The CDR3 nucleotides read TGTGCCAGCAGCTTAGACGGTACGAGCACAGATACGCAGTATTTT.

This clone has only a few counts. The chain couples TRBV2 to TRBJ2-7; D perhaps matches TRBD2 (6 bases). This CDR3 region has 15 residues. Per germline, CDR1 SNHLY and CDR2 FYNNEI. The V and J ends lost 10 bases and 0 bases respectively, with 19 bases between them. In nucleotides, the CDR3 is TGTGCCAACTTACCCGCGGGACGGAGCTCCTACGAGCAGTACTTC. Translating it yields CANLPAGRSSYEQYF.

This clone was counted a few times. The CDR3 DNA follows: TGTGCCAGCAGTCTTGAGGTAGCGGGGGGAAACGAGCAGTACTTC. Translated, it gives CASSLEVAGGNEQYF. The genes are TRBV2 and TRBJ2-7; 10 positions match TRBD2. This CDR3 is built from 15 residues. Germline trimming cut 5 bases from V and 5 bases from J; bases unmatched to any gene: 9. CDR1 and CDR2 (germline): SNHLY, FYNNEI.

This clone was seen only a few times. The V and J genes are TRBV11-2 and TRBJ2-7; 12 bases line up with TRBD1. Trimming cost V 0 bases and J 4 bases; bases outside gene matches: 4. Per the germline V gene, CDR1 is SGHAT and CDR2 is FQNNGV. The CDR3 covers 16 residues. CDR3 protein: CASSLDGGQGAYEQYF. CDR3 bases: TGTGCCAGCAGCTTAGATGGGGGACAGGGGGCTTACGAGCAGTACTTC.

This clone was detected a few times. The V and J genes are TRBV5-6 and TRBJ1-4; TRBD1 aligns across 8 bases. The CDR3 is 15 amino acids. The germline CDR1 and CDR2 sequences are SGHDT and YYEEEE. Trimming cost V 4 bases and J 7 bases; bases outside gene matches: 9. CDR3 nucleotide sequence: TGTGCCAGCAGCCTCCCCGGACAGGGAGTTGAAAAACTGTTTTTT. The encoded protein is CASSLPGQGVEKLFF.

The chain combines TRBV6-6 with TRBJ2-7, with 7 bases that match TRBD2. The CDR3 consists of 12 residues. The V and J ends lost 5 bases and 7 bases, in that order; junction bases with no gene match: 5. Germline values: CDR1 MNHNY, CDR2 SVGAGI (reference sequence). The CDR3: CASSPGGGEQYF. The CDR3 coding sequence is TGTGCCAGCAGTCCCGGGGGAGGGGAGCAGTACTTC.

This clone was found a few times. V usage is TRBV4-1 and J usage is TRBJ1-4, with TRBD1 matching over 7 bases. The germline gives CDR1 MGHRA, CDR2 YSYEKL. CDR3 length: 15 residues. The ends lost 1 base at V and 8 bases at J; junction bases unmatched: 7. The CDR3 sequence is CASSQVTGAGEKLFF. CDR3 DNA sequence: TGCGCCAGCAGCCAAGTAACAGGGGCGGGGGAAAAACTGTTTTTT.

Ten or more counts support this clone. The V call is TRBV7-9, the J call TRBJ1-5, with 8 bases matching TRBD1. Per the germline V gene, CDR1 is SEHNR and CDR2 is FQNEAQ (reference sequence). The V gene end was trimmed by 4 bases and the J gene end by 1 base; junction bases not matched to a gene: 6. The CDR3 loop spans 16 amino acids. The CDR3 DNA reads TGTGCCAGCAGCTCCCGGACAGGGTCGAGCAATCAGCCCCAGCATTTT. Translated, it gives CASSSRTGSSNQPQHF.

The chain links TRBV14 to TRBJ2-5; TRBD2 might be the D (5 bases). The V and J ends lost 5 bases and 0 bases respectively, with 10 bases between them. The CDR3 length is 14 residues. CDR1 and CDR2 from the germline V gene are SGHDN and FVKESK. CDR3 residues: CASSKGDNQETQYF. CDR3 sequence (DNA): TGTGCCAGCAGCAAGGGAGACAACCAAGAGACCCAGTACTTC.

This sequence joins TRBV7-7 and TRBJ2-2; 11 bases are shared with TRBD2. V shed 5 bases and J 6 bases; nucleotides not matched to a gene: 5. CDR1 and CDR2 from the germline V gene are SSHAT and FNYEAQ (reference sequence). The CDR3 runs 15 residues. Written as DNA, the CDR3 is TGTGCCAGCAGCCCGGGGACTAGCGGAGCCGGGGAGCTGTTTTTT. Its protein product is CASSPGTSGAGELFF.

This clone showed up many times. The genes are TRBV10-3 and TRBJ1-1; D gene ambiguous. Germline V gene data show CDR1 as ENHRY and CDR2 as SYGVKD. This CDR3 comprises 12 residues. The V and J ends lost 1 base and 4 bases respectively, with 4 bases between them. CDR3 in amino acids: CAISEYSTEAFF. In DNA form, the CDR3 reads TGTGCCATCAGTGAGTACAGCACTGAAGCTTTCTTT.

The sample holds a few counts of this clone. The chain couples TRBV5-6 to TRBJ2-7, with 7 bases matching TRBD2. The germline gives CDR1 SGHDT, CDR2 YYEEEE. This CDR3 has 13 residues. The junction had 9 bases not matched to a gene; V was cut back by 4 bases and J by 8 bases. CDR3 in amino acids: CASSRVGGEKQYF. The CDR3 nucleotides are TGTGCCAGCAGCCGTGTGGGGGGGGAAAAGCAGTACTTC.

A few counts support this clone. The CDR3 spells CASSYRDRGPDTQYF. The CDR3 DNA reads as TGTGCCAGCAGTTATAGGGACAGGGGGCCGGATACGCAGTATTTT. The chain uses TRBV6-5 and TRBJ2-3, with 12 bases that match TRBD1. V was clipped by 3 bases and J by 6 bases; unmatched bases: 4. This CDR3 region has 15 residues. The germline V gene has CDR1 MNHEY and CDR2 SVGAGI.

This clone was found a few times. The chain recombines TRBV28 with TRBJ1-6, with D possibly TRBD1 on 6 matching bases. Trimming left V 3 bases short and J 7 bases short, with 7 bases between. The CDR3 has 13 residues. CDR1 is MDHEN, CDR2 SYDVKM, per germline. The CDR3 here is CASSFTGNSPLHF. CDR3 DNA: TGTGCCAGCAGTTTCACAGGGAATTCACCCCTCCACTTT.

The V call is TRBV16, the J call TRBJ2-7, with 10 nucleotides matching TRBD1. The CDR3 sequence is 16 residues long. Germline assignment: CDR1 KGHSY and CDR2 FQNENV. V lost 4 bases and J lost 4; bases outside the gene matches: 10. The CDR3 region has the DNA TGTGCCAGCAGCCTCGACAGGGGGCAACTCTTTTACGAGCAGTACTTC. Translation: CASSLDRGQLFYEQYF. Based on the CDR3 plus reference TRBV16 and TRBJ2-7, the full variable domain is GEEVAQTPKHLVRGEGQKAKLYCAPIKGHSYVFWYQQVLKNEFKFLISFQNENVFDETGMPKERFSAKCLPNSPCSLEIQATKLEDSAVYFCASSLDRGQLFYEQYFGPGTRLTVT.

This clone was seen a handful of times. The genes are TRBV6-5 and TRBJ1-2; 8 nucleotides match TRBD1. CDR3 size: 14 residues. V gave up 4 bases and J gave up 4 bases; unmatched junction bases: 5. The germline V gene encodes CDR1 MNHEY and CDR2 SVGAGI. CDR3 nucleotide sequence: TGTGCCAGCAGTTCCACCGGGACAGGCTATGGCTACACCTTC. Amino acids: CASSSTGTGYGYTF.

This clone was observed a few times. The J gene is TRBJ2-7, the V gene TRBV7-2; 9 bases fit TRBD2. CDR1 and CDR2 (germline): SGHTA, FQGNSA. Trimming at V came to 5 bases and at J to 0 bases, leaving 8 bases not matched to a gene. The CDR3 spans 16 residues. The CDR3, as DNA: TGTGCCAGCAGCGCCCAAGCGGGGGGTAACTCCTACGAGCAGTACTTC. It encodes CASSAQAGGNSYEQYF.

This clone has a count of ten or more. The sample contains more than one DNA sequence encoding this CDR3. This chain links TRBV5-1 with TRBJ2-1; D is unclear. The ends were cut back, 0 bases at V and 5 bases at J, with 6 bases in the middle. The germline V gene encodes CDR1 SGHRS and CDR2 YFSETQ. This CDR3 region has 13 residues. The CDR3 nucleotides are TGCGCCAGCAGCTTGGGCAGAAACAATGAGCAGTTCTTC. Its translation is CASSLGRNNEQFF.